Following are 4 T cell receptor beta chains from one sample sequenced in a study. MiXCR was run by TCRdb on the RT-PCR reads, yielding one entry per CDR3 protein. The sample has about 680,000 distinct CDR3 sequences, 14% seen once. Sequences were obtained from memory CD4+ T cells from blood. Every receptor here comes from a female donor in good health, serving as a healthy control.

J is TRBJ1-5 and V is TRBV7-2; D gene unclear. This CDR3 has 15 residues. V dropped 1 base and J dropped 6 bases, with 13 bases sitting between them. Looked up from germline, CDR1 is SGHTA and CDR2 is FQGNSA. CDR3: CASSLVLGDGQPQHF. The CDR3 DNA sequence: TGTGCCAGCAGCTTAGTCCTAGGAGATGGTCAGCCCCAGCATTTT.

The chain's CDR3 is CSAEGQVADEQYF. The CDR3 bases are TGCAGTGCTGAAGGACAGGTGGCTGACGAGCAGTACTTC. The rearrangement links TRBV20-1 to TRBJ2-7; 7 bases are shared with TRBD1. The length of the CDR3 is 13 residues. The V and J ends lost 5 bases and 5 bases, in that order; junction bases with no gene match: 9. Germline CDR1 DFQATT, CDR2 SNEGSKA (reference sequence).

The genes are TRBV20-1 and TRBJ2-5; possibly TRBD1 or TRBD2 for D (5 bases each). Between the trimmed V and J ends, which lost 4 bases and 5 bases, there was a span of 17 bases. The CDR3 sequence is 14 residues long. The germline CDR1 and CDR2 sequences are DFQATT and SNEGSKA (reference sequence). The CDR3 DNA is TGCAGTGCTATAAGCCGGGGCAGAGGGGAGACCCAGTACTTC. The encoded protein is CSAISRGRGETQYF.

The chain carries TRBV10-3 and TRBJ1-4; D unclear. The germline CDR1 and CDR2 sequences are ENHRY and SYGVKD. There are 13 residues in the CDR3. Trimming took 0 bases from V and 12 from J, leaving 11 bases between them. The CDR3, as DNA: TGTGCCATCAGTGAGTCAGGGAGGGAAGAACTGTTTTTT. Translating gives CAISESGREELFF.